These T cell receptor beta chains were read from a single sample in a study of T cells in Graves' hyperthyroidism and ophthalmopathy. TCRdb analysed the multiplex PCR reads with MiXCR anew, one entry per CDR3 protein. The profile shows about 720,000 distinct CDR3 sequences, 16% of them singletons. Sequencing was carried out using blood. These TCRs come from a man aged 18 to 30 with Graves' hyperthyroidism. Both conserved end residues are part of each CDR3. The D gene is left open where the match is weak. Clone size, where shown, is once, few, many, or a class for clones that have expanded.

cdr3_nt cdr3_aa d_call v_call clone_size j_call
TGTGCCACCAGTGATTCACCTTATGGAAACACCATATATTTT CATSDSPYGNTIYF NA TRBV24-1 few TRBJ1-3
TGCAGTGCTACAAATCCTAGCGTTCGCACAGATACGCAGTATTTT CSATNPSVRTDTQYF NA TRBV20-1 NA TRBJ2-3
TGTGCCAGCAGGGGGACGCTCAGGGCTCGCACAGATACGCAGTATTTT CASRGTLRARTDTQYF NA TRBV7-9 many TRBJ2-3
TGTGCCAGCAGCTTGGGTTCGGGACACTTCCAAGAGACCCAGTACTTC CASSLGSGHFQETQYF NA TRBV5-4 NA TRBJ2-5
TGTGCCAGCAGCTTAAGGGGACTAGCGAGCACAGATACGCAGTATTTT CASSLRGLASTDTQYF TRBD2 TRBV7-3 many TRBJ2-3
TGTGCCATCACCTCGGACCCGAACACTGAAGCTTTCTTT CAITSDPNTEAFF NA TRBV10-3 many TRBJ1-1
TGTGCCAGTAGGAAGGGGCCGGGGGACACTGAAGCTTTCTTT CASRKGPGDTEAFF NA TRBV19 NA TRBJ1-1
TGTGCCAGCACGAAGGGGACCCGATCCTACAATGAGCAGTTCTTC CASTKGTRSYNEQFF NA TRBV2 few TRBJ2-1
TGTGCCAGCAGTTTCTCCGTCGCCCTCGCGGGAGTCCGCACAGATACGCAGTATTTT CASSFSVALAGVRTDTQYF TRBD2 TRBV28 NA TRBJ2-3
TGTGCCAGCAGCTTCGAGAGAATTGGCTACACCTTC CASSFERIGYTF NA TRBV5-5 NA TRBJ1-2
TGTGCCAGTAGCTGGACCAATCAGCCCCAGCATTTT CASSWTNQPQHF NA TRBV19 NA TRBJ1-5
TGTGCCAGCAGCTCCCCGGGACAGGGATGGGACATTCAGTACTTC CASSSPGQGWDIQYF TRBD1 TRBV7-2 many TRBJ2-4
TGTGCCAGCAGCCCGCAGGGAAGCGATGAAGCTTTCTTT CASSPQGSDEAFF NA TRBV7-9 many TRBJ1-1
TGTGCCAGCAGCTTGTTATCGCAGGGTTACTATGGCTACACCTTC CASSLLSQGYYGYTF NA TRBV5-8 few TRBJ1-2
TGTGCCAGCAGCCTTATGGGGGGGAACACAGATACGCAGTATTTT CASSLMGGNTDTQYF TRBD2 TRBV2 many TRBJ2-3
TGTGCCAGCAGTTTCCGGGGTCAAGGGGGCTACACCTTC CASSFRGQGGYTF NA TRBV12-3/TRBV12-4 NA TRBJ1-2
TGTGCCAGCAGCCGCCCCGGGTCCTATGGCTACACCTTC CASSRPGSYGYTF NA TRBV28 few TRBJ1-2
TGCAGCGTGAGAGGGGGCTCCTACAATGAGCAGTTCTTC CSVRGGSYNEQFF NA TRBV29-1 NA TRBJ2-1
TGTGCCAGCAGCCGACTACGGGGAGATACGCAGTATTTT CASSRLRGDTQYF NA TRBV7-2 many TRBJ2-3
TGTGCCAGCAGTCTGACAGGGGGTTCAGGAGGTTGGCTAGCTTTCTTT CASSLTGGSGGWLAFF TRBD1 TRBV27 NA TRBJ1-1
TGTGCCAGCAGCCGGGCCGCCGGGACACTCCGTTCTAACTATGGCTACACCTTC CASSRAAGTLRSNYGYTF NA TRBV28 many TRBJ1-2
TGCAGTGCCAAGGGACAGGGCCTGTCCTACGAGCAGTACTTC CSAKGQGLSYEQYF TRBD1 TRBV20-1 few TRBJ2-7
TGCAGCGTTGAGGGGCCGGACAGGGTTTACGGAGAGACCCAGTACTTC CSVEGPDRVYGETQYF TRBD1 TRBV29-1 many TRBJ2-5
TGTGCCAGCGCGGCGGGGGCCTACTCCTACAATGAGCAGTTCTTC CASAAGAYSYNEQFF NA TRBV28 few TRBJ2-1
TGCGCCAGCAGGGACAGGGTCAACACGCAGTATTTT CASRDRVNTQYF TRBD1 TRBV10-1 few TRBJ2-3
TGTGCCAGCAGTTACTCCGGGCTAGCGGGAGACAATGAGCAGTTCTTC CASSYSGLAGDNEQFF TRBD2 TRBV6-6 many TRBJ2-1
TGCAGTGCTTATACTAGCGGGAGCCACGCCACCTACGAGCAGTACTTC CSAYTSGSHATYEQYF TRBD2 TRBV20-1 many TRBJ2-7
TGTGCCAGCAGAGGCAGATTCCTCAATCAGCCCCAGCATTTT CASRGRFLNQPQHF NA TRBV2 many TRBJ1-5
TGCAGTGCCCCGGGACTAGCGGGGATCTCCTACGAGCAGTACTTC CSAPGLAGISYEQYF TRBD2 TRBV20-1 many TRBJ2-7
TGTGCCAGCAGTTTTAAGGGGGGCGCTTTCTTT CASSFKGGAFF NA TRBV12-3/TRBV12-4 few TRBJ1-1
TGCGCCAGCAGCTTGGCCGGAATAGGCAATCAGCCCCAGCATTTT CASSLAGIGNQPQHF NA TRBV5-1 NA TRBJ1-5
TGTGCCAGCAGTTCATATTTAGAGCGGGAGGATAAGTACGAGCAGTACTTC CASSSYLEREDKYEQYF TRBD2 TRBV6-1 many TRBJ2-7
TGCGCCAGCAGCTCAAAGACAGGGGGAAGTGAGCAGTACTTC CASSSKTGGSEQYF TRBD1 TRBV5-1 NA TRBJ2-7
TGTGCCAGCAGCTTAGCGGGGGGGAAACAGCCCCAGCATTTT CASSLAGGKQPQHF NA TRBV7-8 few TRBJ1-5
TGTGCCAGCAGTTACTCCCGCCAGACTGAGCAGTTCTTC CASSYSRQTEQFF NA TRBV6-5 few TRBJ2-1
TGTGCCAGCAGTTTAGTACGGAACTATGGCTACACCTTC CASSLVRNYGYTF NA TRBV11-3 many TRBJ1-2
TGTGCCTGGTTGAATGAGGGGGGGGGCACAGATACGCAGTATTTT CAWLNEGGGTDTQYF NA TRBV30 NA TRBJ2-3
TGTGCCAGCAGTTTGACAGTTGAGACTGAAGCTTTCTTT CASSLTVETEAFF NA TRBV6-1 few TRBJ1-1
TGTGCCAGCACCGGGCCCCCCGGACAGGGACGATACGAGCAGTACTTC CASTGPPGQGRYEQYF TRBD1 TRBV28 many TRBJ2-7
TGTGCCAGCAGCCCATACACTGGGGGGCTGTTTAACACTGAAGCTTTCTTT CASSPYTGGLFNTEAFF NA TRBV7-9 few TRBJ1-1